This entry lists 8 T cell receptor beta chains sequenced from one sample in a study of Ad26.COV2.S vaccination and SARS-CoV-2 variants. The treatment denotes: about 20 received Ad26.COV2.S at low or high dose, single or two shots; 5 received placebo; per-sample allocation not given. Each sample was drawn 63 days after the first injection (of vaccine or placebo). This table comes from immunoSEQ multiplex PCR, and its TCRdb copy is limited to in-frame clones, with some not included. The sample has some 370,000 clones, about four fifths seen once. The sample consisted of peripheral blood, taken in a trial of Ad26.COV2.S vaccine versus placebo. These receptors were taken from a person aged 18 to 59 who received the Ad26.COV2.S COVID-19 vaccine or a placebo.

This clone was detected a few times. Distinct nucleotide sequences in the sample also encode this CDR3. This chain uses TRBV18 with TRBJ1-1; D uncertain. The V end was cut by 6 bases, the J end by 4 bases, with 12 bases between. This CDR3 is built from 13 residues. Germline loops: CDR1 KGHSH, CDR2 LQKENI. In DNA form, the CDR3 reads TGTGCCAGCTCCCCGGGAACTACCACTGAAGCTTTCTTT. Protein sequence: CASSPGTTTEAFF.

About this clone: The sample carries other DNA sequences with the same CDR3. This sequence joins TRBV12-3 or TRBV12-4 and TRBJ1-5; no reliable D call. This CDR3 has 13 amino acids. The V and J ends lost 3 bases and 1 base respectively, with 4 bases between them. Here the CDR3 reads CASSLNSNQPQHF. CDR3 coding DNA: TGTGCCAGCAGTTTGAACAGCAATCAGCCCCAGCATTTT.

CDR3 nucleotides: TGTGCCAGCAGCCAATACCACGCGGTTCCGGTCGCCGGGGAGCTGTTTTTT. Translating gives CASSQYHAVPVAGELFF. The chain has TRBV9 and TRBJ2-2; D not certain. CDR1 is SGDLS and CDR2 is YYNGEE in the germline V gene. With 4 bases removed from V and 6 bases from J, the gap between germline ends came to 22 bases. The CDR3 is made up of 17 amino acids.

This chain connects TRBV24-1 to TRBJ1-2; D is undetermined. Germline V gives CDR1 KGHDR, CDR2 SFDVKD. The CDR3 is 12 amino acids. The V end lost 9 bases, the J end lost 5 bases, and 12 bases lay between the germline ends. This CDR3 reads CATEDGRYGYTF. As DNA, the CDR3 is TGTGCCACCGAAGACGGGAGGTATGGCTACACCTTC.

The chain combines TRBV19 with TRBJ1-5; perhaps TRBD1 as D (6 bases). The CDR3 length is 10 residues. V was shortened by 10 bases and J by 7 bases, with 8 bases between the two germline ends. The germline CDR1 and CDR2 sequences are LNHDA and SQIVND (reference sequence). CDR3 coding DNA: TGTGCCACCGGGACACAGCCCCAGCATTTT. Translating gives CATGTQPQHF.

This chain links TRBV2 with TRBJ2-7; 8 bases are a match to TRBD1. Germline CDR1 and CDR2: SNHLY and FYNNEI. The CDR3 runs to 13 residues. Germline trimming cut 6 bases from V and 3 bases from J; bases unmatched to any gene: 4. The CDR3 nucleotides are TGTGCCAGCAGCGGACAGGGCCTCTACGAGCAGTACTTC. This codes for CASSGQGLYEQYF.

The V and J genes are TRBV19 and TRBJ1-1, with 7 bases matching TRBD1. The germline CDR1 and CDR2 sequences are LNHDA and SQIVND (reference sequence). This CDR3 spans 16 amino acids. The ends lost 6 bases at V and 3 bases at J; junction bases unmatched: 13. For the CDR3, the DNA is TGTGCCAGTAGAATAACAGGGGAGGGCAGGGACACTGAAGCTTTCTTT. This translates into CASRITGEGRDTEAFF.

The chain employs TRBV5-1 and TRBJ1-2, with 11 positions matching TRBD1. The CDR3 runs to 16 residues. V lost 0 bases and J lost 5; bases outside the gene matches: 6. Germline V gene data show CDR1 as SGHRS and CDR2 as YFSETQ. The CDR3 loop reads CASSLAGQGAQYGYTF. CDR3 DNA: TGCGCCAGCAGCTTGGCTGGACAGGGGGCACAATATGGCTACACCTTC.